This TCR beta chain was recovered during a study of T-cell memory formation after mild COVID-19. The study, taken as a whole, reports: Pre-infection memory carried some responding clones, suggesting that cross-reactive memory joined.

As for this clonotype: Antigen unknown.

It was 5'RACE with constant-segment primers that produced the TCR alpha and TCR beta cDNA libraries, which carried sample barcodes and UMIs. From the 5' RACE reads, TCRdb called clonotypes with MiXCR, one entry per CDR3 protein. The table shows around 300,000 distinct CDR3 sequences, with roughly an eighth occurring only once. Trimming took 5 bases from V and 3 from J, leaving 10 bases between them. The CDR3 sequence is 13 residues long. The clonotype comes from a man between 18 and 35 years old who had mild COVID-19 (a few samples of this study predate the infection). Cell type and time point are not known. V gene TRBV12-3 or TRBV12-4 combines with J gene TRBJ1-2; D not certain. Sequenced input: PBMCs or a T cell subset sorted from them (not recorded which). CDR3 protein: CASSPGLHYGYTF. CDR3 DNA: TGTGCCAGCAGTCCAGGACTGCACTATGGCTACACCTTC.